The 10 T cell receptor beta chains given below trace back to one sample, sequenced in a study of cytotoxic CD8 clonotypes in ibrutinib-treated CLL. TCRdb keeps only in-frame clones here, not all; method: immunoSEQ multiplex PCR. Of about 160,000 clones in the sample, about 88% were seen once. This sample comprised PBMCs, obtained at disease progression, from a patient treated with ibrutinib. The receptors shown here come from a human donor with chronic lymphocytic leukemia.

The J gene is TRBJ2-7, the V gene TRBV5-4, with D possibly matching TRBD2 (6 bases). The V and J ends lost 2 bases and 4 bases respectively, with 13 bases between them. There are 14 residues in the CDR3. The germline V gene encodes CDR1 SGHNT and CDR2 YYREEE (reference sequence). CDR3 coding DNA: TGTGCCAGCAGCTTCGACATAGGGAGGTACGAGCAGTACTTC. Translating it yields CASSFDIGRYEQYF.

The chain is built from TRBV27 and TRBJ2-3; no clear D gene. Germline values: CDR1 MNHEY, CDR2 SMNVEV (reference sequence). The CDR3 runs 15 residues. Trimming took off 4 bases at V and 2 bases at J, with 13 bases between the two ends. CDR3: CASSSTRLATDTQYF. The CDR3, as DNA: TGTGCCAGCAGTTCGACTCGTCTGGCCACAGATACGCAGTATTTT.

This clone was observed a single time. The rearrangement uses TRBV19 and TRBJ2-7, with D hard to call. V dropped 0 bases and J dropped 6 bases, with 12 bases sitting between them. The CDR3 runs 14 residues. Germline assignment: CDR1 LNHDA and CDR2 SQIVND (reference sequence). The CDR3 region is CASSIDMISLEQYF. In DNA, the CDR3 is TGTGCCAGTAGTATAGATATGATCTCTCTCGAGCAGTACTTC.

This clone was seen only a few times. The chain is built from TRBV30 and TRBJ2-2; tentatively, D is TRBD1 or TRBD2 (5 bases each). Germline values: CDR1 GTSNPN, CDR2 SVGIG (reference sequence). V was trimmed by 4 bases and J by 1 base, leaving 10 bases between them. The CDR3 is 14 residues long. CDR3 loop: CAWKLGVNTGELFF. The CDR3 DNA reads as TGTGCCTGGAAGTTGGGGGTGAACACCGGGGAGCTGTTTTTT.

The chain carries TRBV6-8 and TRBJ1-3; the D is unclear. CDR3 size: 14 residues. Germline CDR1 reads MNHGY; CDR2 reads SAAAGT. The V end was cut by 10 bases, the J end by 0 bases, with 13 bases between. The CDR3 sequence is CATTSHSSGNTIYF. DNA for the CDR3: TGTGCCACTACATCACACAGCTCTGGAAACACCATATATTTT.

The V and J genes are TRBV19 and TRBJ1-1; the D gene is possibly TRBD1 (5 bases). This CDR3 comprises 16 residues. From germline, CDR1 is LNHDA and CDR2 SQIVND (reference sequence). V was trimmed by 4 bases and J by 0 bases, leaving 15 bases between them. CDR3 sequence reads: CASSTGLTFLNTEAFF. The CDR3 nucleotides read TGTGCCAGTAGTACGGGGCTCACTTTCCTGAACACTGAAGCTTTCTTT.

The chain couples TRBV28 to TRBJ2-1, with no clear D. Germline-derived CDR1 and CDR2 are MDHEN and SYDVKM. CDR3 length equals 12 residues. V dropped 6 bases and J dropped 11 bases, with 14 bases sitting between them. This CDR3 is CASSLNSRQQFF. The CDR3 DNA is TGTGCCAGCAGCCTAAATAGCCGTCAGCAGTTCTTC.

V gene TRBV9 combines with J gene TRBJ2-3; 8 bases fit TRBD2. The V segment lost 2 bases and the J segment 8 bases; nucleotides outside the gene matches: 4. CDR3 size: 13 residues. Germline assignment: CDR1 SGDLS and CDR2 YYNGEE. CDR3 protein: CASSVAGGGTQYF. CDR3 bases: TGTGCCAGCAGCGTTGCGGGGGGCGGTACGCAGTATTTT. The full variable domain, its missing parts supplied by reference TRBV9 and TRBJ2-3, is DSGVTQTPKHLITATGQRVTLRCSPRSGDLSVYWYQQSLDQGLQFLIQYYNGEERAKGNILERFSAQQFPDLHSELNLSSLELGDSALYFCASSVAGGGTQYFGPGTRLTVL.

The chain combines TRBV6-1 with TRBJ2-7, with 12 bases identical to TRBD2. The germline V gene has CDR1 MNHNS and CDR2 SASEGT. This CDR3 is 19 amino acids long. The J segment lost 7 bases and the V segment lost 4 bases, leaving 20 bases of the junction unmatched. CDR3 sequence reads: CASSGGLLAGGTSSEEQYF. CDR3 nucleotides: TGTGCCAGCAGTGGGGGGTTACTAGCGGGAGGAACCTCGAGTGAGGAGCAGTACTTC.

The chain combines TRBV27 with TRBJ1-2; 9 bases map to TRBD1. Germline CDR1 and CDR2: MNHEY and SMNVEV (reference sequence). The J segment lost 4 bases and the V segment lost 5 bases, leaving 2 bases of the junction unmatched. The CDR3 sequence is 13 residues long. The CDR3 sequence is CASSRDRVYGYTF. CDR3 sequence (DNA): TGTGCCAGCAGTCGGGACAGGGTCTATGGCTACACCTTC.